This T cell receptor (beta chain) was recovered during a study of T cell repertoires in cytomegalovirus infection. Study summary: Indicated by public TCR beta signatures were CMV infection and matching HLA type.

Note on this clonotype: As yet, its antigen is unknown.

This CDR3 contains 17 residues. Trimming removed 2 bases at V and 3 bases at J, with 18 bases between. The germline V gene encodes CDR1 MNHEY and CDR2 SVGEGT. TCRdb passed the reads through MiXCR, listing each CDR3 protein once. The sample gives some 180,000 distinct CDR3 sequences, approximately 18% of which show up once; roughly a quarter is in the top ten. General study points: Cumulative frequency of public TCR beta families picked out carriers of CMV plus the relevant HLA. HLA-C-restricted CMV-specific TCR beta clonotypes were dominant in the ex vivo response.

This sequence joins TRBV6-2 or TRBV6-3 and TRBJ2-3; D is unclear. Specimen: CD8+ T cells from PBMCs. This TCR was sampled from a human donor in good health (CMV status not recorded). Some clones in this sample may be carry-over from other donors' samples. The CDR3 DNA sequence: TGTGCCAGCAGTTACAGTCCGGGTCAGCCCGGGACAGATACGCAGTATTTT. This codes for CASSYSPGQPGTDTQYF.